This is a list of T cell receptor beta chains from one sample in a study of blood T cell repertoires in COVID-19. Libraries were prepared by immunoSEQ multiplex PCR; TCRdb keeps only in-frame clonotypes and omits some of them. The table records roughly 200,000 clones, 75% to 90% of them present only once. Input material: PBMCs or T cells enriched from blood (not recorded which). The origin of the receptors is a woman aged 30 to 39 who had been exposed to COVID-19. Each CDR3 is given with its conserved first and last residue. The order of the fields is V gene, J gene, D gene, clone size, CDR3 DNA, CDR3 protein. A D gene is named only where the DNA matches it firmly. Clone size is stated in some rows and not others, as once, few, many or a class when expanded.

v_gene: TRBV10-3
j_gene: TRBJ1-5
d_gene: -
abundance: -
CDR3nt: TGTGCCATCAGACAGGCACTCAATCAGCCCCAGCATTTT
CDR3aa: CAIRQALNQPQHF

v_gene: TRBV5-1
j_gene: TRBJ1-3
d_gene: TRBD1
abundance: -
CDR3nt: TGCGCCAGCAGCCCGGGACAGACTCCATCTCTCTCTGGAAACACCATATATTTT
CDR3aa: CASSPGQTPSLSGNTIYF

v_gene: TRBV6-1
j_gene: TRBJ1-2
d_gene: TRBD1
abundance: -
CDR3nt: TGTGCCAGCAGTTTGGTGACAGGGGCTGGCTACACCTTC
CDR3aa: CASSLVTGAGYTF

v_gene: TRBV10-2
j_gene: TRBJ1-4
d_gene: TRBD1
abundance: -
CDR3nt: TGCGCCAGCAGTGAAGGGACAGATAATGAAAAACTGTTTTTT
CDR3aa: CASSEGTDNEKLFF

v_gene: TRBV6-1
j_gene: TRBJ1-6
d_gene: -
abundance: -
CDR3nt: TGTGCCAGCAGTGAGGGACTGGTGAATTCACCCCTCCACTTT
CDR3aa: CASSEGLVNSPLHF

v_gene: TRBV28
j_gene: TRBJ2-7
d_gene: -
abundance: few
CDR3nt: TGTGCCAGCAGTCCGACAGAAAAGACCTACGAGCAGTACTTC
CDR3aa: CASSPTEKTYEQYF

v_gene: TRBV7-2
j_gene: TRBJ2-2
d_gene: TRBD1
abundance: -
CDR3nt: TGTGCCAGCAGCACTCACGGGACAGGGGGTATCGGGGAGCTGTTTTTT
CDR3aa: CASSTHGTGGIGELFF

v_gene: TRBV3-1/TRBV3-2
j_gene: TRBJ2-7
d_gene: -
abundance: -
CDR3nt: TGTGCCAGCAGCCAAGGAGGTCTGTCGGAGCAGTACTTC
CDR3aa: CASSQGGLSEQYF

v_gene: TRBV2
j_gene: TRBJ1-2
d_gene: TRBD1
abundance: -
CDR3nt: TGTGCCAGCGGACAGGGGGACTATGGCTACACCTTC
CDR3aa: CASGQGDYGYTF

v_gene: TRBV30
j_gene: TRBJ2-3
d_gene: TRBD1
abundance: -
CDR3nt: TGTGCCTGGACCAAGACAGGGGTCGGCACAGATACGCAGTATTTT
CDR3aa: CAWTKTGVGTDTQYF

v_gene: TRBV5-1
j_gene: TRBJ2-3
d_gene: -
abundance: -
CDR3nt: TGCGCCAGCAGCTTAAATAGGGGAGATACGCAGTATTTT
CDR3aa: CASSLNRGDTQYF

v_gene: TRBV3-1/TRBV3-2
j_gene: TRBJ2-7
d_gene: -
abundance: -
CDR3nt: TGTGCCAGCAGCCAAGCAGTCCAGTCCTACGAGCAGTACTTC
CDR3aa: CASSQAVQSYEQYF

v_gene: TRBV6-6
j_gene: TRBJ1-5
d_gene: TRBD1
abundance: once
CDR3nt: TGTGCCAGCAGTTACGCCGGGACAGAAAATCAGCCCCAGCATTTT
CDR3aa: CASSYAGTENQPQHF

v_gene: TRBV2
j_gene: TRBJ2-1
d_gene: TRBD2
abundance: -
CDR3nt: TGTGCCAGCAGTGAAAGGAGCGGGGGGGGCGATGAGCAGTTCTTC
CDR3aa: CASSERSGGGDEQFF

v_gene: TRBV21-1
j_gene: TRBJ1-2
d_gene: -
abundance: -
CDR3nt: TGTGCCAGCCCCCGGAATTTCCCCGCCGACAGGGTCGGTTATGGCTACACCTTC
CDR3aa: CASPRNFPADRVGYGYTF

v_gene: TRBV12-5
j_gene: TRBJ1-1
d_gene: TRBD1
abundance: -
CDR3nt: TGTGCTAGTGGGGGGACAGGGGTTCACGGTGAAGCTTTCTTT
CDR3aa: CASGGTGVHGEAFF

v_gene: TRBV2
j_gene: TRBJ1-2
d_gene: -
abundance: -
CDR3nt: TGTGCCAGCGAGGCGGGGGGTAACTATGGCTACACCTTC
CDR3aa: CASEAGGNYGYTF

v_gene: TRBV19
j_gene: TRBJ1-5
d_gene: TRBD1
abundance: -
CDR3nt: TGTGCCAGTAGCGATGACAGGGGCCAGCCCCAGCATTTT
CDR3aa: CASSDDRGQPQHF

v_gene: TRBV7-7
j_gene: TRBJ2-1
d_gene: TRBD1
abundance: -
CDR3nt: TGTGCTAGCAGCTCCGGGACAGGGAACTCCTACAATGAGCAGTTCTTC
CDR3aa: CASSSGTGNSYNEQFF

v_gene: TRBV9
j_gene: TRBJ1-1
d_gene: -
abundance: -
CDR3nt: TGTGCCAGCAGCGTGTCGGGGTTTGGGATGAACACTGAAGCTTTCTTT
CDR3aa: CASSVSGFGMNTEAFF

v_gene: TRBV24-1
j_gene: TRBJ1-5
d_gene: TRBD1
abundance: -
CDR3nt: TGTGCCACCAGTGATGCGTCCGAGACAGGGGGCGCGGGAAGTCAGCCCCAGCATTTT
CDR3aa: CATSDASETGGAGSQPQHF

v_gene: TRBV2
j_gene: TRBJ1-5
d_gene: -
abundance: -
CDR3nt: TGTGCCAGCAGCACTCAGGGTAGCAATCAGCCCCAGCATTTT
CDR3aa: CASSTQGSNQPQHF

v_gene: TRBV19
j_gene: TRBJ2-7
d_gene: -
abundance: -
CDR3nt: TGTGCCAGTTCCCCTTTCTCGGAGGCCTTCTCCTACGAGCAGTACTTC
CDR3aa: CASSPFSEAFSYEQYF

v_gene: TRBV5-1
j_gene: TRBJ2-7
d_gene: TRBD1
abundance: -
CDR3nt: TGCGCCAGCAGCTGGGGACAGGGTAGTTTCCTGAGCTCCTACGAGCAGTACTTC
CDR3aa: CASSWGQGSFLSSYEQYF

v_gene: TRBV12-5
j_gene: TRBJ1-1
d_gene: -
abundance: -
CDR3nt: TGTGCTAGTGGTTTGGAACTAAACACTGAAGCTTTCTTT
CDR3aa: CASGLELNTEAFF

v_gene: TRBV6-2/TRBV6-3
j_gene: TRBJ2-3
d_gene: -
abundance: -
CDR3nt: TGTGCCAGCAGCCAACCCACAGATCGGGGAGTAGATACGCAGTATTTT
CDR3aa: CASSQPTDRGVDTQYF

v_gene: TRBV4-2
j_gene: TRBJ2-7
d_gene: TRBD1
abundance: -
CDR3nt: TGTGCCAGCAGCCAAGACAGGGGGATCTACGAGCAGTACTTC
CDR3aa: CASSQDRGIYEQYF

v_gene: TRBV19
j_gene: TRBJ2-2
d_gene: -
abundance: -
CDR3nt: TGTGCCAGTAGCCCTCAGGTGGTCGCGAACACCGGGGAGCTGTTTTTT
CDR3aa: CASSPQVVANTGELFF

v_gene: TRBV5-8
j_gene: TRBJ1-4
d_gene: TRBD1
abundance: few
CDR3nt: TGTGCCAGCAGCTCCGGGACAGGGGCATTCGGAACTAATGAAAAACTGTTTTTT
CDR3aa: CASSSGTGAFGTNEKLFF